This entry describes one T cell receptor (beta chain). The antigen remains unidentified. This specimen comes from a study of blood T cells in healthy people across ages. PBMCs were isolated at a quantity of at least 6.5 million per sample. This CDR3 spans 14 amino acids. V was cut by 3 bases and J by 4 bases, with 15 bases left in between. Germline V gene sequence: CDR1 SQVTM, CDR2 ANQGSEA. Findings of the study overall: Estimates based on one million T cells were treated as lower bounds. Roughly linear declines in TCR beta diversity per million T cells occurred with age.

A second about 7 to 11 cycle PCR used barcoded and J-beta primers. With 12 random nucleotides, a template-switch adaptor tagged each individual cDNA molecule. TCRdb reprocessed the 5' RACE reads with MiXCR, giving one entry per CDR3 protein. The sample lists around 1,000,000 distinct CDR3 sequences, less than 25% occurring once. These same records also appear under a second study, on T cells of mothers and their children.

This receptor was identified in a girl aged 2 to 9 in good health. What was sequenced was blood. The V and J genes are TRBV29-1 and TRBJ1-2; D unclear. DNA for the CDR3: TGCAGCGTTGAGTCGTCGGGCAGCCTCTATGGCTACACCTTC. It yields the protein CSVESSGSLYGYTF.